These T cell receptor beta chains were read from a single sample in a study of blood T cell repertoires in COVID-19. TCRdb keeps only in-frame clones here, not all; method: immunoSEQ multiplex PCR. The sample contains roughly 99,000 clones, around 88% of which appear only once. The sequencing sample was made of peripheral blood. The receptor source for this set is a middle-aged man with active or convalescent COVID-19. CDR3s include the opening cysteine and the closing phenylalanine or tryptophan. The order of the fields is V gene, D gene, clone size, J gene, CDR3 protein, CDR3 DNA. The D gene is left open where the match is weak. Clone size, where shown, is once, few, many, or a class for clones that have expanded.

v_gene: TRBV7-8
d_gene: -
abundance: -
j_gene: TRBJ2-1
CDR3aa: CASSPAAYNEQFF
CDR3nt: TGTGCCAGCAGCCCAGCCGCCTACAATGAGCAGTTCTTC

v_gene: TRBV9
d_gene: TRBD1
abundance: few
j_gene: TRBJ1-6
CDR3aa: CASSFQGQEGSPLHF
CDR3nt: TGTGCCAGCAGCTTCCAGGGACAGGAGGGTTCACCCCTCCACTTT

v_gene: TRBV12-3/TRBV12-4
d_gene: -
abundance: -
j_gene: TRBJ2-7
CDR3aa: CASSLQVSYEQYF
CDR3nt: TGTGCCAGCAGTTTGCAGGTCTCCTACGAGCAGTACTTC

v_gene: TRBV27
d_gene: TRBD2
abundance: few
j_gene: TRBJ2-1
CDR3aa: CASRVLGLAGYNEQFF
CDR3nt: TGTGCCAGCAGGGTTCTCGGACTAGCGGGATACAATGAGCAGTTCTTC

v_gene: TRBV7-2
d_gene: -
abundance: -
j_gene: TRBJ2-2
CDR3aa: CASSLVGLRDTGELFF
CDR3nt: TGTGCCAGCAGCTTAGTAGGGTTGAGGGACACCGGGGAGCTGTTTTTT

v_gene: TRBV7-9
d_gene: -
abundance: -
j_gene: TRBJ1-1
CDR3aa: CASSAPVTEAFF
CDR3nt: TGTGCCAGCAGCGCGCCGGTGACTGAAGCTTTCTTT

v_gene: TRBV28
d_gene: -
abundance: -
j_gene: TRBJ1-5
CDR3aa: CASRPNSQPQHF
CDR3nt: TGTGCCAGCAGGCCGAATAGTCAGCCCCAGCATTTT

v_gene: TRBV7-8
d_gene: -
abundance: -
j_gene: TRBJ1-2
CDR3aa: CASSLANSYGYTF
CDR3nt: TGTGCCAGCAGCTTAGCCAATTCCTATGGCTACACCTTC

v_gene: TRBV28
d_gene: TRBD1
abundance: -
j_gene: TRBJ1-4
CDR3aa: CASSFTGQGIGEKLFF
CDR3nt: TGTGCCAGCAGTTTTACGGGACAGGGGATTGGTGAAAAACTGTTTTTT

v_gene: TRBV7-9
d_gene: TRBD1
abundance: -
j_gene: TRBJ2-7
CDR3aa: CASRPYRGPSSYEQYF
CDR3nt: TGTGCCAGCAGACCCTACAGGGGACCTTCCTCCTACGAGCAGTACTTC

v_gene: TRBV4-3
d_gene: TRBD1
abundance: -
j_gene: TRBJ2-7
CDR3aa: CASSHDRDPAYEQYF
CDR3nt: TGCGCCAGCAGCCATGACAGGGATCCGGCCTACGAGCAGTACTTC

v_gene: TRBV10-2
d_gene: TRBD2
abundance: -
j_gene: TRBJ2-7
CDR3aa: CASSEVASGSYEQYF
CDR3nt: TGCGCCAGCAGTGAAGTGGCTAGCGGGAGCTACGAGCAGTACTTC

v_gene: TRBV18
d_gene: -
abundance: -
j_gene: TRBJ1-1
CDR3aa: CASSPPIGYTEAFF
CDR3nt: TGTGCCAGCTCACCACCGATCGGTTACACTGAAGCTTTCTTT

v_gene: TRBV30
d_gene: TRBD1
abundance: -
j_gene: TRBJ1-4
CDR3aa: CAWRMNRGSEKLFF
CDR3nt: TGTGCCTGGAGGATGAACAGGGGGAGTGAAAAACTGTTTTTT

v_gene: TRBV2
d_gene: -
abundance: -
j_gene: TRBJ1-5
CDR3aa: CASNSRAYSNQPQHF
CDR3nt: TGTGCCAGCAATTCGAGGGCTTATAGCAATCAGCCCCAGCATTTT

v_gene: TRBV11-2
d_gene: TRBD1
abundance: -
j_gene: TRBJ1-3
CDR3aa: CASSLGAGGTGNTIYF
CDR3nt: TGTGCCAGCAGCTTAGGGGCAGGGGGCACTGGAAACACCATATATTTT

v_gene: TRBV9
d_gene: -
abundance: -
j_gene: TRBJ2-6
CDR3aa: CASSDGTLLSGANVLTF
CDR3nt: TGTGCCAGCAGCGACGGGACACTTCTCTCTGGGGCCAACGTCCTGACTTTC

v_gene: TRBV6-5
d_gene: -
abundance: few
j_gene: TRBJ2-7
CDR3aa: CASRRDFTYEQYF
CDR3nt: TGTGCCAGCCGTCGGGACTTTACCTACGAGCAGTACTTC

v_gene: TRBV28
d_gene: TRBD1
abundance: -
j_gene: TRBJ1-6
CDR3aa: CASSGPVDRGGDSPLHF
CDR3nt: TGTGCCAGCAGTGGCCCTGTCGACAGGGGAGGGGATTCACCCCTCCACTTT

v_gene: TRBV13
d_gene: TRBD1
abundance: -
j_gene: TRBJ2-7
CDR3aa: CASSLAQGTSYEQYF
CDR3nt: TGTGCCAGCAGCTTAGCACAGGGGACATCCTACGAGCAGTACTTC

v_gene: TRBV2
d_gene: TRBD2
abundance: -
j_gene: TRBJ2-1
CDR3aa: CATPSGRARNEQFF
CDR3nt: TGTGCCACCCCTAGCGGGAGGGCCCGCAATGAGCAGTTCTTC

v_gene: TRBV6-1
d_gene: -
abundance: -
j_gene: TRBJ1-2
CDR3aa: CASSGQGLPPNYGYTF
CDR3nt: TGTGCCAGCAGTGGTCAGGGGCTTCCCCCTAACTATGGCTACACCTTC